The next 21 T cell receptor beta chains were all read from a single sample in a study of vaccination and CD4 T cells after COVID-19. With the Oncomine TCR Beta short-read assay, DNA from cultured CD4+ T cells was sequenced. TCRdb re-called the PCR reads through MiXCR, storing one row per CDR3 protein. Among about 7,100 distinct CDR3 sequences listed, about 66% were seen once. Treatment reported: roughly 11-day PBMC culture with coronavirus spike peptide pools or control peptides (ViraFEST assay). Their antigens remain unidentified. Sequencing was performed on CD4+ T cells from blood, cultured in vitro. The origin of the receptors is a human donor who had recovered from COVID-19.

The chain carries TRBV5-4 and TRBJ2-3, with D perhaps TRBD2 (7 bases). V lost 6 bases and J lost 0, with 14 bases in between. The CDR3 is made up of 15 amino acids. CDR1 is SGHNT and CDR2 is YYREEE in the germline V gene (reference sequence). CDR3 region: CASTEGGSSTDTQYF. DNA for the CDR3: TGTGCCAGCACCGAGGGGGGGTCGAGCACAGATACGCAGTATTTT.

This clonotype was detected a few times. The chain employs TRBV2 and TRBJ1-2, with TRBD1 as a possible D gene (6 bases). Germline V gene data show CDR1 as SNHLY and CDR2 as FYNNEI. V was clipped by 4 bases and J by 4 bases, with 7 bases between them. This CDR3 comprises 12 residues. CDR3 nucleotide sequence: TGTGCCAGCAGTGCCAGGGGCTATGGCTACACCTTC. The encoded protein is CASSARGYGYTF.

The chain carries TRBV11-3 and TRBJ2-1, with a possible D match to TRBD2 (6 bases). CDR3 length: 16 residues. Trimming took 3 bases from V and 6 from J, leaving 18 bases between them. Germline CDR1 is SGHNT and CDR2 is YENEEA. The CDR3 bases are TGTGCCAGCAGCTTTTTTATGACTAGGGCGGGCAATGAGCAGTTCTTC. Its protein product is CASSFFMTRAGNEQFF.

The CDR3 bases are TGTGCCAGTAGTATAGCACAGGGAAATTCACCCCTCCACTTT. Translating it yields CASSIAQGNSPLHF. The V call is TRBV19, the J call TRBJ1-6, with a possible D match to TRBD1 (6 bases). Germline CDR1 reads LNHDA; CDR2 reads SQIVND (reference sequence). The CDR3 covers 14 residues. With 1 base removed from V and 7 bases from J, the gap between germline ends came to 8 bases.

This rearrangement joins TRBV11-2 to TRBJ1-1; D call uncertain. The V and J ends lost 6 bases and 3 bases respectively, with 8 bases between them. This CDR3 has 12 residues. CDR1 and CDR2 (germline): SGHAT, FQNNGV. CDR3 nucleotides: TGTGCCAGCAGGTGGGTTGACACTGAAGCTTTCTTT. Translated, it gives CASRWVDTEAFF.

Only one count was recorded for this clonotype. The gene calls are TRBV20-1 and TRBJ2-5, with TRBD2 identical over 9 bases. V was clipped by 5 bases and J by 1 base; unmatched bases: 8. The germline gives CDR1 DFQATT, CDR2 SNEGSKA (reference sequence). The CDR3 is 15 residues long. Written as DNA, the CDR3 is TGCAGTGCTTCTCTAGCGGGGAGACCCCAAGAGACCCAGTACTTC. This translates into CSASLAGRPQETQYF.

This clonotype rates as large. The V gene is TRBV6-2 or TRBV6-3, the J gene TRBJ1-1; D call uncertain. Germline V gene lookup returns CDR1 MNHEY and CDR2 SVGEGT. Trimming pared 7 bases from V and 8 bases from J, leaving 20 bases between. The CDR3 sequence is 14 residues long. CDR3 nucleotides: TGTGCCAGCAATAAACATAACGCTATTGGGGAAGCTTTCTTT. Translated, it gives CASNKHNAIGEAFF.

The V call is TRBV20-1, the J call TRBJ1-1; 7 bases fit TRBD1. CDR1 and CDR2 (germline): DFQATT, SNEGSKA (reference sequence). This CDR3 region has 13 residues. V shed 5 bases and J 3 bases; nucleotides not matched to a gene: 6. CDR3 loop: CSAPGQLYTEAFF. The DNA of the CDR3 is TGCAGTGCTCCGGGACAGCTATACACTGAAGCTTTCTTT.

CDR3 in DNA: TGTGCCAGCAGCCCATCGATAGACAGCGTCTCTGGAAACACCATATATTTT. Its protein is CASSPSIDSVSGNTIYF. This chain links TRBV7-9 with TRBJ1-3; TRBD1 might be the D (5 bases). There are 17 residues in the CDR3. V was pared by 5 bases and J by 0 bases, with 17 bases between. Germline CDR1 reads SEHNR; CDR2 reads FQNEAQ (reference sequence).

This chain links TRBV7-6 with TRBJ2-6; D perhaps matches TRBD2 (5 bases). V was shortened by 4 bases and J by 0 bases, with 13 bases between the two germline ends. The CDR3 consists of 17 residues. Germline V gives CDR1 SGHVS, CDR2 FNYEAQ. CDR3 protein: CASSSEGAGSGANVLTF. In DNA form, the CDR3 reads TGTGCCAGCAGCTCAGAAGGTGCGGGCTCTGGGGCCAACGTCCTGACTTTC.

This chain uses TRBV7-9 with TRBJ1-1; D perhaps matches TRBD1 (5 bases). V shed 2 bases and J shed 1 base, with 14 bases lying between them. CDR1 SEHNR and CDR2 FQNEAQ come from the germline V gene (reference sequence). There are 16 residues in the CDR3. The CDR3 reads CASSLWQVGENTEAFF. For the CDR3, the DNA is TGTGCCAGCAGCTTATGGCAGGTGGGGGAGAACACTGAAGCTTTCTTT.

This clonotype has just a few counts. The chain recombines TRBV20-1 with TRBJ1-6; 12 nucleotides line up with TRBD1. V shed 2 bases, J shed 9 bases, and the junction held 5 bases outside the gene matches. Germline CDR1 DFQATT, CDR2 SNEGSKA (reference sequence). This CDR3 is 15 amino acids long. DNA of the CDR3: TGCAGTGCTAGACCGGGGACAGGGGGCGCTTCACCCCTCCACTTT. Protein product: CSARPGTGGASPLHF.

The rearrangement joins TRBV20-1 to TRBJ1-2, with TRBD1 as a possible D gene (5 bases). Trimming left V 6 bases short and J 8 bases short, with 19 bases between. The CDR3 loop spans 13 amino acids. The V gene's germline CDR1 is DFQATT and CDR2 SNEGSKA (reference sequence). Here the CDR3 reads CSAGPQRSEGYTF. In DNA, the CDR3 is TGCAGTGCGGGGCCCCAGAGATCTGAAGGCTACACCTTC.

CDR3: CASSFDRVDLNTEAFF. The CDR3 nucleotides read TGTGCCAGCAGCTTCGACAGGGTAGACTTGAACACTGAAGCTTTCTTT. This rearrangement joins TRBV7-2 to TRBJ1-1, with 7 bases lining up with TRBD1. This CDR3 comprises 16 residues. Germline loops: CDR1 SGHTA, CDR2 FQGNSA. The ends lost 3 bases at V and 0 bases at J; junction bases unmatched: 7. The complete variable domain, with remaining parts taken from reference TRBV7-2 and TRBJ1-1, reads GAGVSQSPSNKVTEKGKDVELRCDPISGHTALYWYRQSLGQGLEFLIYFQGNSAPDKSGLPSDRFSAERTGGSVSTLTIQRTQQEDSAVYLCASSFDRVDLNTEAFFGQGTRLTVV.

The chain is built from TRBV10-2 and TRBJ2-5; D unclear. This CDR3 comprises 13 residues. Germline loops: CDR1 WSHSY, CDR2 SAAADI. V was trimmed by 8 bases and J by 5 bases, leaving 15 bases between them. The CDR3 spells CASGLSTWETQYF. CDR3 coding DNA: TGCGCCAGCGGTCTTAGTACCTGGGAGACCCAGTACTTC.

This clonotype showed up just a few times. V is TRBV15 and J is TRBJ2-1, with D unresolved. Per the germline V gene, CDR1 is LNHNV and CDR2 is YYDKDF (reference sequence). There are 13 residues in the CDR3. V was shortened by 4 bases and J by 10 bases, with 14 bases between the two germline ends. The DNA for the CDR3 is TGTGCCACCAGCACACGAGGCCAAAGCGAGCAGTTCTTC. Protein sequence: CATSTRGQSEQFF.

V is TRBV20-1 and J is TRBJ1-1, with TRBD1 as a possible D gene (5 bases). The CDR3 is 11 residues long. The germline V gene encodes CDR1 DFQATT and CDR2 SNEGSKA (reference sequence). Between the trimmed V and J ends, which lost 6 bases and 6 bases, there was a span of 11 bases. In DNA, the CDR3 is TGCAGTGCACGACAGACTTCTGAAGCTTTCTTT. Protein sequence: CSARQTSEAFF.

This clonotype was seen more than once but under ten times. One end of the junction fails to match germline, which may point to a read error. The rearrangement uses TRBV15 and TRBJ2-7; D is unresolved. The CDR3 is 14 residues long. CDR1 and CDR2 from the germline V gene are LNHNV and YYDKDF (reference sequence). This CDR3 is CATSRDIISDEQYF. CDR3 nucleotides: TGTGCCACCAGCAGAGATATTATCTCCGACGAGCAGTACTTC. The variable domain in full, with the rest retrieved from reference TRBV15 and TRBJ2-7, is DAMVIQNPRYQVTQFGKPVTLSCSQTLNHNVMYWYQQKSSQAPKLLFHYYDKDFNNEADTPDNFQSRRPNTSFCFLDIRSPGLGDTAMYLCATSRDIISDEQYFGPGTRLTVT.

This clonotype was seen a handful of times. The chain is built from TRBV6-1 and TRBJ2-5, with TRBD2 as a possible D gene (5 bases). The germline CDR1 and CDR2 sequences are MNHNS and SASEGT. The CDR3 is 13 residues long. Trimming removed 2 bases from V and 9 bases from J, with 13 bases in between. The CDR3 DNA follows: TGTGCCAGCAGTGAAAATGCACGGAGGTCCCAGTACTTC. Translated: CASSENARRSQYF.

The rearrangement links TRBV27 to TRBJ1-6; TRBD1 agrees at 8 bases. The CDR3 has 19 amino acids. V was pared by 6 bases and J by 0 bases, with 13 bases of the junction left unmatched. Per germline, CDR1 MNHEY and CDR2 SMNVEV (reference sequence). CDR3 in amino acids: CASSLNIPGGSSYNSPLHF. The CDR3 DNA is TGTGCCAGCAGCCTGAATATTCCAGGGGGCAGCTCCTATAATTCACCCCTCCACTTT.

Here the CDR3 DNA reads TGCAGTGCTAGACCAGGGATTAACTATGGCTACACCTTC. This codes for CSARPGINYGYTF. V and J are TRBV20-1 and TRBJ1-2; TRBD1 might be the D (5 bases). V gave up 2 bases and J gave up 1 base, with 8 bases separating them. This CDR3 is 13 amino acids long. Looked up from germline, CDR1 is DFQATT and CDR2 is SNEGSKA (reference sequence).